This T cell receptor (beta chain) was found in a study of sequential checkpoint blockade in melanoma. Study-wide context: After nivolumab or ipilimumab alone, around 20 patients had week-13 rebiopsies.

Treatment specified: randomized to nivolumab then ipilimumab (arm A) or the reverse (arm B). The protocol was immunoSEQ multiplex PCR, while the TCRdb copy is restricted to in-frame clones and leaves out a portion. The sample shows 10,000 to 15,000 clones, 20% to 25% of them seen only once. On this clone itself: Antigen unknown.

Study-level points and caveats: Rising tumor T-cell fraction and clonality meant about 30 times likelier benefit.

Specimen: tumor tissue (inferred from file names), collected from a patient given nivolumab and ipilimumab in sequence. The TCR sequence derives from a human donor with melanoma.

DNA for the CDR3: TGTGCCAGTAGTATGGGTGGGAATGAGCAGTTCTTC. It translates to CASSMGGNEQFF. The rearrangement joins TRBV19 to TRBJ2-1; D not resolved. V was shortened by 3 bases and J by 7 bases, with 7 bases between the two germline ends. CDR1 LNHDA and CDR2 SQIVND come from the germline V gene (reference sequence). CDR3 length equals 12 residues.